These 19 T cell receptor beta chains came from one sample sequenced in a study of cytomegalovirus exposure and HLA in healthy donors. The primer mix had 60 Vbeta and 13 Jbeta primers. Here immunoSEQ multiplex PCR was the method, and the copy in TCRdb shows in-frame clones only, minus some. The profile shows under 200,000 clones, over 60% of them singletons. The sample consisted of PBMCs. These receptors all stem from a man aged 50 to 60 in good health and CMV-seropositive.

This sequence joins TRBV7-2 and TRBJ2-2, with 11 bases that match TRBD2. This CDR3 region has 16 residues. V trimming: 7 bases; J trimming: 5 bases; junction bases outside the gene matches: 9. Germline-derived CDR1 and CDR2 are SGHTA and FQGNSA. In DNA form, the CDR3 reads TGTGCCAGCATCCCTAGCGGGGGGCGGGATACCGGGGAGCTGTTTTTT. It yields the protein CASIPSGGRDTGELFF. The whole variable domain, filled in from reference TRBV7-2 and TRBJ2-2, reads GAGVSQSPSNKVTEKGKDVELRCDPISGHTALYWYRQSLGQGLEFLIYFQGNSAPDKSGLPSDRFSAERTGGSVSTLTIQRTQQEDSAVYLCASIPSGGRDTGELFFGEGSRLTVL.

The V gene is TRBV11-2, the J gene TRBJ2-7; 8 bases fit TRBD1. The CDR3 sequence is 14 residues long. V lost 1 base and J lost 3; bases outside the gene matches: 2. Per germline, CDR1 SGHAT and CDR2 FQNNGV. The CDR3 loop is CASSLGTGSYEQYF. DNA of the CDR3: TGTGCCAGCAGCTTAGGGACAGGGAGCTACGAGCAGTACTTC.

This clone was picked up one time. The chain couples TRBV5-1 to TRBJ2-7; TRBD1 matches 7 bases. Germline CDR1 SGHRS, CDR2 YFSETQ. The CDR3 loop spans 14 amino acids. V trimming: 4 bases; J trimming: 2 bases; junction bases outside the gene matches: 6. This CDR3 is CASSRRQGPYEQYF. The CDR3, as DNA: TGCGCCAGCAGCCGACGACAGGGTCCCTACGAGCAGTACTTC.

This chain links TRBV2 with TRBJ2-7, with D uncertain. The CDR3 has 14 residues. V shed 6 bases and J shed 0 bases, with 12 bases lying between them. CDR1 SNHLY and CDR2 FYNNEI come from the germline V gene. As DNA, the CDR3 is TGTGCCAGCAGGCGGATGAGTTACTCCTACGAGCAGTACGTC. Translation gives CASRRMSYSYEQYV.

The chain employs TRBV30 and TRBJ1-1; D is ambiguous. V lost 6 bases and J lost 0, with 8 bases in between. Germline CDR1 GTSNPN, CDR2 SVGIG (reference sequence). CDR3 length: 12 residues. Here the CDR3 reads CACCPVNTEAFF. CDR3 DNA: TGTGCCTGTTGTCCAGTGAACACTGAAGCTTTCTTT. Complete variable domain (other parts from reference TRBV30 and TRBJ1-1): SQTIHQWPATLVQPVGSPLSLECTVEGTSNPNLYWYRQAAGRGLQLLFYSVGIGQISSEVPQNLSASRPQDRQFILSSKKLLLSDSGFYLCACCPVNTEAFFGQGTRLTVV.

This clone was seen a few times. The J gene is TRBJ2-5, the V gene TRBV7-2; D perhaps matches TRBD2 (7 bases). The germline V gene encodes CDR1 SGHTA and CDR2 FQGNSA. This CDR3 region has 14 residues. Trimming cost V 3 bases and J 5 bases, with 13 bases left between them. The CDR3 loop is CASSFRGAGETQYF. DNA for the CDR3: TGTGCCAGCAGCTTCCGGGGGGCGGGTGAGACCCAGTACTTC.

This clone has just one count. The rearrangement links TRBV28 to TRBJ1-2, with D maybe TRBD1 (6 bases). The V and J ends lost 3 bases and 4 bases respectively, with 9 bases between them. From germline, CDR1 is MDHEN and CDR2 SYDVKM. This CDR3 is built from 13 residues. CDR3 DNA: TGTGCCAGCAGTTTCGGACAGACCTATGGCTACACCTTC. It yields the protein CASSFGQTYGYTF.

V gene TRBV14 combines with J gene TRBJ2-4; TRBD1 matches 9 bases. CDR3 length: 14 amino acids. CDR1 is SGHDN, CDR2 FVKESK, per germline. V lost 1 base to trimming and J lost 9 bases; unmatched junction nucleotides: 4. In DNA form, the CDR3 reads TGTGCCAGCAGCCAAGGGACAGGGGAAAGCATTCAGTACTTC. Translated: CASSQGTGESIQYF.

The rearrangement joins TRBV19 to TRBJ1-4; 9 positions match TRBD1. This CDR3 is 15 amino acids long. The V and J ends lost 4 bases and 2 bases, in that order; junction bases with no gene match: 2. Germline values: CDR1 LNHDA, CDR2 SQIVND (reference sequence). The CDR3 DNA reads as TGTGCCAGTAGTAACGGACAGGGGACTAATGAAAAACTGTTTTTT. It yields the protein CASSNGQGTNEKLFF.

V is TRBV6-5 and J is TRBJ1-2; D possibly corresponds to TRBD1 (5 bases). The CDR3 length is 14 residues. CDR1 and CDR2 from the germline V gene are MNHEY and SVGAGI. V was cut by 6 bases and J by 0 bases, with 11 bases left in between. The CDR3 reads CASSPQGANYGYTF. CDR3 DNA: TGTGCCAGCAGCCCCCAGGGTGCTAACTATGGCTACACCTTC.

This clone was seen only a few times. The chain is built from TRBV4-3 and TRBJ2-1, with 8 positions matching TRBD2. Looked up from germline, CDR1 is LGHNA and CDR2 is YSLEER. With 0 bases clipped from V and 4 bases from J, the junction kept 8 bases outside the gene matches. This CDR3 comprises 17 residues. CDR3 in amino acids: CASSQDFSGGEYNEQFF. In DNA form, the CDR3 reads TGCGCCAGCAGCCAAGATTTTTCCGGGGGGGAATACAATGAGCAGTTCTTC.

This rearrangement joins TRBV9 to TRBJ2-5; 10 positions match TRBD2. The V gene end was trimmed by 3 bases and the J gene end by 4 bases; junction bases not matched to a gene: 9. The germline CDR1 and CDR2 sequences are SGDLS and YYNGEE. This CDR3 is built from 16 residues. In DNA, the CDR3 is TGTGCCAGCAGCGAGGGGGAGCGGGGGGGCTCAGAGACCCAGTACTTC. The encoded protein is CASSEGERGGSETQYF.

This clone was counted only a few times. The chain joins TRBV5-1 to TRBJ1-6; no firm D call. The CDR3 consists of 14 residues. Trimming left V 0 bases short and J 6 bases short, with 7 bases between. Germline lookup yields CDR1 SGHRS and CDR2 YFSETQ. The CDR3: CASSLVPGNSPLHF. Written as DNA, the CDR3 is TGCGCCAGCAGCTTGGTTCCGGGTAATTCACCCCTCCACTTT.

V gene TRBV6-5 combines with J gene TRBJ1-2; D is undetermined. Trimming stripped 0 bases from V and 4 bases from J, with 12 bases between. CDR1 and CDR2 from the germline V gene are MNHEY and SVGAGI. This CDR3 spans 15 amino acids. The CDR3 DNA reads TGTGCCAGCAGTTACTCGATGGCTGAACCCTATGGCTACACCTTC. This encodes CASSYSMAEPYGYTF.

This chain uses TRBV5-1 with TRBJ1-4; 8 positions agree with TRBD1. Looked up from germline, CDR1 is SGHRS and CDR2 is YFSETQ. This CDR3 has 14 amino acids. V shed 3 bases, J shed 4 bases, and the junction held 2 bases outside the gene matches. In DNA form, the CDR3 reads TGCGCCAGCAGCTCGGGACAGGATAATGAAAAACTGTTTTTT. Protein sequence: CASSSGQDNEKLFF.

This chain connects TRBV7-9 to TRBJ2-3, with TRBD2 identical over 12 bases. Germline CDR1 reads SEHNR; CDR2 reads FQNEAQ (reference sequence). This CDR3 region has 18 residues. V lost 4 bases to trimming and J lost 5 bases; unmatched junction nucleotides: 13. In DNA, the CDR3 is TGTGCCAGCAGCTCACCAAACCTAGCGGGGGGGCCTGAAGATACGCAGTATTTT. It specifies CASSSPNLAGGPEDTQYF.

V is TRBV7-9 and J is TRBJ2-5, with 8 bases fitting TRBD1. Germline CDR1 is SEHNR and CDR2 is FQNEAQ (reference sequence). CDR3 length: 13 residues. Unmatched junction bases numbered 0, after V lost 1 base and J lost 5 bases. The CDR3 DNA reads TGTGCCAGCAGCTTAGGACAGGGGGAGACCCAGTACTTC. It is translated as CASSLGQGETQYF.

The J gene is TRBJ2-7, the V gene TRBV4-3; D remains ambiguous. Trimming took 1 base from V and 0 from J, leaving 10 bases between them. This CDR3 has 15 amino acids. Germline CDR1 reads LGHNA; CDR2 reads YSLEER. The CDR3 protein is CASSQATSRSYEQYF. The DNA for the CDR3 is TGCGCCAGCAGCCAAGCTACCTCGCGCTCCTACGAGCAGTACTTC.

The gene calls are TRBV6-6 and TRBJ1-5; D might be TRBD1 (5 bases). This CDR3 has 16 amino acids. With 0 bases removed from V and 6 bases from J, the gap between germline ends came to 15 bases. Germline values: CDR1 MNHNY, CDR2 SVGAGI (reference sequence). CDR3 amino acids: CASSYSFPRVLQPQHF. DNA for the CDR3: TGTGCCAGCAGTTACTCGTTTCCCAGGGTGCTTCAGCCCCAGCATTTT.